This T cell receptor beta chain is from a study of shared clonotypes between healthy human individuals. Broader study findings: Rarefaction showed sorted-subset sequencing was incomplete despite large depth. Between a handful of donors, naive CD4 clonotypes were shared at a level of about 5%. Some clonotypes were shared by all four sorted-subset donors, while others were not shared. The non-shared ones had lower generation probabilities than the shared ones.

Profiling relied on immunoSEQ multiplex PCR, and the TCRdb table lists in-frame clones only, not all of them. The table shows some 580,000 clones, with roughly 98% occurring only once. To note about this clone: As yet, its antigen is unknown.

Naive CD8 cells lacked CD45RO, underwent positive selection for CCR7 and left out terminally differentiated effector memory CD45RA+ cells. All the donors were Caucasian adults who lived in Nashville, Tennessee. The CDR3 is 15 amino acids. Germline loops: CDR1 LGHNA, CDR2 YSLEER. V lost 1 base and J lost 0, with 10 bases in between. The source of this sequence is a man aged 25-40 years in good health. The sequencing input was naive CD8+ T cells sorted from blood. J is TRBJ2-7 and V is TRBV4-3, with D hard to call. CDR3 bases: TGCGCCAGCAGCCAAGGGCCCTGGGGCTCCTACGAGCAGTACTTC. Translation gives CASSQGPWGSYEQYF.